The clone carrying this TCR beta chain was found a few times. As yet, its antigen is unknown. The germline CDR1 and CDR2 sequences are SGHRS and YFSETQ. V lost 4 bases, J lost 2 bases, and 5 bases stayed unmatched. The CDR3 is 14 amino acids. The data stem from a study of CD8 T cell repertoires and HIV-1 epitope variants. The overall study: T cells were stimulated with Twenty-five Gag and Nef peptides separately. Epitopes were three Gag families plus Nef HW9 and YT9. Equal numbers of autologous T cell-negative cells presented antigen to enriched T cells. Study observations and caveats: Roughly 10 TCR beta clonotypes were antigen-specific, six apparently recognizing autologous or escape variants.

The table came from immunoSEQ multiplex PCR; TCRdb's copy has only in-frame clones and leaves some out. The data contain some 87,000 clones, roughly four fifths of them seen just once; the ten biggest clones take up roughly 26%. Sequencing used uncultured baseline CD8+ T cells from peripheral blood mononuclear cells (PBMCs). The receptor's source is a male donor with HIV. J is TRBJ2-7 and V is TRBV5-1; 8 bases line up with TRBD2. This CDR3 reads CASSERGRTYEQYF. The CDR3 DNA is TGCGCCAGCAGCGAGCGGGGGAGGACCTACGAGCAGTACTTC.